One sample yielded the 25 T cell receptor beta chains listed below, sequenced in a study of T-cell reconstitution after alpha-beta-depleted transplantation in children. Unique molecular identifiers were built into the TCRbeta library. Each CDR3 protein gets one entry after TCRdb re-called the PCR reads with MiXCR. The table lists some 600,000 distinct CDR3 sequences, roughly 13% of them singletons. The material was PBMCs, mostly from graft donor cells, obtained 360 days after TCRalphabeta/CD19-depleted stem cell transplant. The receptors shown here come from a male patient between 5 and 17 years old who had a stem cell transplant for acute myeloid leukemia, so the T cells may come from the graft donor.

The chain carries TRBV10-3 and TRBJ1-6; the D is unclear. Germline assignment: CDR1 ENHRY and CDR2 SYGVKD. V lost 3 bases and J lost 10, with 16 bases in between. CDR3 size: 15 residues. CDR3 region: CAISDPQRMESPLHF. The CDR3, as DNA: TGTGCCATCAGTGACCCTCAAAGGATGGAATCACCCCTCCACTTT.

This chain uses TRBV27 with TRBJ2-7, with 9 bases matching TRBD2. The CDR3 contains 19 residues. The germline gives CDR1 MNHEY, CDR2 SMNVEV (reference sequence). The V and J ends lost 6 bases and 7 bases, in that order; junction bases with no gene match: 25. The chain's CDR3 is CASSPDSRLAGIPTWEQYF. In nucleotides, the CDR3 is TGTGCCAGCAGCCCGGATTCGCGGCTAGCGGGGATACCTACTTGGGAGCAGTACTTC.

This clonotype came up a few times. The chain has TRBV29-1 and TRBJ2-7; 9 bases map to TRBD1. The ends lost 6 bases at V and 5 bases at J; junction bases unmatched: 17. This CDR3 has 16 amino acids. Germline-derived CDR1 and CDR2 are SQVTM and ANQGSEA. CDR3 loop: CSVRRGQGGKIHEQYF. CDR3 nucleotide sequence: TGCAGCGTCCGAAGGGGACAGGGTGGTAAGATCCACGAGCAGTACTTC.

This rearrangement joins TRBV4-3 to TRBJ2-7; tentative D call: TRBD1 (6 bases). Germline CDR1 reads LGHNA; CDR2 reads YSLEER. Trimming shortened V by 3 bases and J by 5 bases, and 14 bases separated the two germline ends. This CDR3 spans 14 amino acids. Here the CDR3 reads CASSHRGKSDEQYF. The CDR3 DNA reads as TGCGCCAGCAGCCACAGGGGAAAATCGGACGAGCAGTACTTC.

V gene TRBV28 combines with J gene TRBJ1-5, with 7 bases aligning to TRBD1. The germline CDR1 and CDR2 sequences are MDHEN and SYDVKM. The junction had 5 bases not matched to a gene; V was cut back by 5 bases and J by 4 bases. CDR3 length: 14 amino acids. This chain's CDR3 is CASSPTGVNQPQHF. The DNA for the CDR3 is TGTGCCAGCAGTCCTACAGGGGTAAATCAGCCCCAGCATTTT.

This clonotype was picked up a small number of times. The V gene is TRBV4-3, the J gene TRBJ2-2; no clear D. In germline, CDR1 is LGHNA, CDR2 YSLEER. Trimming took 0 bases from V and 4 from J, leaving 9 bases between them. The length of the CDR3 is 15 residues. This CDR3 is CASSQEGRATGELFF. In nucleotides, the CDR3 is TGCGCCAGCAGCCAAGAGGGAAGGGCCACCGGGGAGCTGTTTTTT.

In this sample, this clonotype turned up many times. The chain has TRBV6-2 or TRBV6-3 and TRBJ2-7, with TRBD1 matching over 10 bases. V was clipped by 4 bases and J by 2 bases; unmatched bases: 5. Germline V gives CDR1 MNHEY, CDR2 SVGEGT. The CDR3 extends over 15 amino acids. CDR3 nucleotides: TGTGCCAGCAGTTGGCCGGGACAGGGGACCTACGAGCAGTACTTC. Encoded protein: CASSWPGQGTYEQYF.

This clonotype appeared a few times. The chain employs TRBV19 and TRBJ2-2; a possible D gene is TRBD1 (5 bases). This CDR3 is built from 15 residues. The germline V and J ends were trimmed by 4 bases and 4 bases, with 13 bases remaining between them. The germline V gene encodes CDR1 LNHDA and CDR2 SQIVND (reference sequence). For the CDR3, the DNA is TGTGCCAGTAGTAGGGCTGAAGGGGTCACCGGGGAGCTGTTTTTT. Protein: CASSRAEGVTGELFF.

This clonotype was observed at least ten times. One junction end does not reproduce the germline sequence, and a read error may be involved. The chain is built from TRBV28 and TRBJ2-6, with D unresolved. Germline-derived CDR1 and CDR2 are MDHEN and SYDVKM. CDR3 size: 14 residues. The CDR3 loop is CASSLVSGANVLTF. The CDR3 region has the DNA TGCGCCAGCAGCTTGGTGTCTGGGGCCAACGTCCTGACTTTC.

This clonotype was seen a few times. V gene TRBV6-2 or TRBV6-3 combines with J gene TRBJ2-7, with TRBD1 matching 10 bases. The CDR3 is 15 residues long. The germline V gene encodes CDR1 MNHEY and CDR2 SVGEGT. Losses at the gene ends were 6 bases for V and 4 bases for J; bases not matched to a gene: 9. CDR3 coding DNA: TGTGCCAGCAGCTACAAGGGACAGGGGATATACGAGCAGTACTTC. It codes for CASSYKGQGIYEQYF.

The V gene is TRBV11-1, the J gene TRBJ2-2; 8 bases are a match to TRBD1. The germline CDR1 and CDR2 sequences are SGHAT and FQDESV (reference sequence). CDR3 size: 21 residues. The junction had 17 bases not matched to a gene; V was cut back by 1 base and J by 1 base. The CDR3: CASSLETPDRDFRENTGELFF. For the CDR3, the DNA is TGTGCCAGCAGCTTAGAGACCCCGGACAGGGATTTTCGCGAGAACACCGGGGAGCTGTTTTTT.

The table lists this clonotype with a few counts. As DNA, the CDR3 is TGCGCCAGCAGCTTGGCGAGCGAGACGTACTACGAGCAGTACTTC. Its protein is CASSLASETYYEQYF. The chain carries TRBV5-1 and TRBJ2-7; D is undetermined. V lost 0 bases, J lost 3 bases, and 13 bases lay in between. The CDR3 sequence is 15 residues long. Germline lookup yields CDR1 SGHRS and CDR2 YFSETQ.

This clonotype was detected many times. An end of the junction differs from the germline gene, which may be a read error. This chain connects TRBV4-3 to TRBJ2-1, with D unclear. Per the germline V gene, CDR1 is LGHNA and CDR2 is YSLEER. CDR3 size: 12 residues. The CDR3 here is CASSQVYNEQFF. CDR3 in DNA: TGTGCCAGCAGCCAAGTTTACAATGAGCAGTTCTTC.

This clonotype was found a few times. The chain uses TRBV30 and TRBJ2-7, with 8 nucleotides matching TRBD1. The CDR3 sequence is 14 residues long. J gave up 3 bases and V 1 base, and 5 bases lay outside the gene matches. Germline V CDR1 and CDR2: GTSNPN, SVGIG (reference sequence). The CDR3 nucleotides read TGTGCCTGGAGTGAACAGGGGGAGGACTACGAGCAGTACTTC. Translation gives CAWSEQGEDYEQYF.

The CDR3 reads CASSPTTSGDTQYF. CDR3 DNA: TGTGCCAGCAGCCCCACGACTAGCGGAGATACGCAGTATTTT. The chain employs TRBV14 and TRBJ2-3, with 9 bases fitting TRBD2. The V gene's germline CDR1 is SGHDN and CDR2 FVKESK. The CDR3 runs to 14 residues. Trimming at V came to 4 bases and at J to 5 bases, leaving 4 bases not matched to a gene. Variable domain in full (rest from reference TRBV14 and TRBJ2-3): EAGVTQFPSHSVIEKGQTVTLRCDPISGHDNLYWYRRVMGKEIKFLLHFVKESKQDESGMPNNRFLAERTGGTYSTLKVQPAELEDSGVYFCASSPTTSGDTQYFGPGTRLTVL.

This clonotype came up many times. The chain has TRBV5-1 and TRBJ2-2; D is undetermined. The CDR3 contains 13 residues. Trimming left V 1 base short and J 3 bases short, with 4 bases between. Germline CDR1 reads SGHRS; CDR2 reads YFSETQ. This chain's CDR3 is CASSLYYTGELFF. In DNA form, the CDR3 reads TGCGCCAGCAGCTTGTATTACACCGGGGAGCTGTTTTTT.

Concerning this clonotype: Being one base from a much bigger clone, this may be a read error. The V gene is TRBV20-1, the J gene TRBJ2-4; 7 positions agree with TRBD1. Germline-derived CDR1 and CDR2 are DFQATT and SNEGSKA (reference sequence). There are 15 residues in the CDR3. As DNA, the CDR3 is TGCAGTGCCCCAGCGACAGGGCAAGCCAGAAACATTCAGTACTTC. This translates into CSAPATGQARNIQYF.

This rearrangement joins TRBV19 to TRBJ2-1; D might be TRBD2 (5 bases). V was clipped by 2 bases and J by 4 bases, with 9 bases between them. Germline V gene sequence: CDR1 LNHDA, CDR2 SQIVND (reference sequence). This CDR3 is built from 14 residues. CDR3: CASSILAMYNEQFF. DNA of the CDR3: TGTGCCAGTAGTATACTAGCCATGTACAATGAGCAGTTCTTC.

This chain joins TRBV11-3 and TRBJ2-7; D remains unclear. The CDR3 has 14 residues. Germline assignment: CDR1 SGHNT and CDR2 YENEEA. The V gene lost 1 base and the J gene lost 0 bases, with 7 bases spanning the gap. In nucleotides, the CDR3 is TGTGCCAGCAGCTTAGGGTCGAACTCCTACGAGCAGTACTTC. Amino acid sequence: CASSLGSNSYEQYF. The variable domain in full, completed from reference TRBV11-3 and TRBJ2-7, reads EAGVVQSPRYKIIEKKQPVAFWCNPISGHNTLYWYLQNLGQGPELLIRYENEEAVDDSQLPKDRFSAERLKGVDSTLKIQPAELGDSAVYLCASSLGSNSYEQYFGPGTRLTVT.

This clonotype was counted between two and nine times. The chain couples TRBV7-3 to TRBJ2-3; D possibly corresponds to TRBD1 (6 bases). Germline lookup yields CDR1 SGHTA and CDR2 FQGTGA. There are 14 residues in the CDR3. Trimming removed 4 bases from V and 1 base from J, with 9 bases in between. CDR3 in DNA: TGTGCCAGCAGCTCGTGGGGGCGCACAGATACGCAGTATTTT. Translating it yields CASSSWGRTDTQYF.

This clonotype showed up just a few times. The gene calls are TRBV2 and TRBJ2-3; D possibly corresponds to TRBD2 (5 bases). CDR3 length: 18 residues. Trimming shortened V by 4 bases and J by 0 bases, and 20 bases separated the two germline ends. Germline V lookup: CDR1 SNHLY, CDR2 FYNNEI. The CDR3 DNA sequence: TGTGCCAGCAGTGGGTCCGGGGTAGGCCAGTCTAGCACAGATACGCAGTATTTT. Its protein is CASSGSGVGQSSTDTQYF.

The CDR3 nucleotides read TGTGCCAGCTCACCCGGACAGGGCCCTCGGTACGAGCAGTACTTC. Translating gives CASSPGQGPRYEQYF. The chain has TRBV18 and TRBJ2-7; the match to TRBD1 covers 8 bases. This CDR3 is 15 amino acids long. V shed 3 bases, J shed 4 bases, and the junction held 8 bases outside the gene matches. Germline V CDR1 and CDR2: KGHSH, LQKENI. The entire variable domain, with the rest obtained from reference TRBV18 and TRBJ2-7, is as follows: NAGVMQNPRHLVRRRGQEARLRCSPMKGHSHVYWYRQLPEEGLKFMVYLQKENIIDESGMPKERFSAEFPKEGPSILRIQQVVRGDSAAYFCASSPGQGPRYEQYFGPGTRLTVT.

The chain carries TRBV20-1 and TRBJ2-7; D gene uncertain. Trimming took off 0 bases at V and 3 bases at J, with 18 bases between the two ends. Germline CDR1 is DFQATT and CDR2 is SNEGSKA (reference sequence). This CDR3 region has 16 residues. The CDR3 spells CSARDRSVIGFYEQYF. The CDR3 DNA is TGCAGTGCTAGAGATAGGAGCGTCATCGGATTCTACGAGCAGTACTTC.

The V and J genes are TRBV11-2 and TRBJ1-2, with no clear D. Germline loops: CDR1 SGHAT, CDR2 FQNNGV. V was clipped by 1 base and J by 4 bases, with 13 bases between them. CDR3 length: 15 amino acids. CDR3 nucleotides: TGTGCCAGCAGCTTAGTACGAGGACCTCTCTATGGCTACACCTTC. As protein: CASSLVRGPLYGYTF.

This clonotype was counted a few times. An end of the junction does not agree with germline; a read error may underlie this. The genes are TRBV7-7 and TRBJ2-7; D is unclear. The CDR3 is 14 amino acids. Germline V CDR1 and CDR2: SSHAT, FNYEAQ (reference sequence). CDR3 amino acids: CASSLGEEANEQYF. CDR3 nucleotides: TGTGCTAGCAGCTTGGGCGAAGAGGCTAACGAGCAGTACTTC. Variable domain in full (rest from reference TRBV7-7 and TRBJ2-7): GAGVSQSPRYKVTKRGQDVTLRCDPISSHATLYWYQQALGQGPEFLTYFNYEAQPDKSGLPSDRFSAERPEGSISTLTIQRTEQRDSAMYRCASSLGEEANEQYFGPGTRLTVT.